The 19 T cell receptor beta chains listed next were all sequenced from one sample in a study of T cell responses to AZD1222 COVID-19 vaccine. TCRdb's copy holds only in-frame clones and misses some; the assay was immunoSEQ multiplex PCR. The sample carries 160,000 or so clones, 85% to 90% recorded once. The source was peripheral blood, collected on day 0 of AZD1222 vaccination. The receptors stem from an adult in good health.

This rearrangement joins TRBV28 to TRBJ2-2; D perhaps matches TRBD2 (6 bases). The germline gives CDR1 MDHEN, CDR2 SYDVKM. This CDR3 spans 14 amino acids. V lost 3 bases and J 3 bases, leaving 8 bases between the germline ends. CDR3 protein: CASSLLADTGELFF. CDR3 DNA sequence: TGTGCCAGCAGTTTGTTAGCGGACACCGGGGAGCTGTTTTTT.

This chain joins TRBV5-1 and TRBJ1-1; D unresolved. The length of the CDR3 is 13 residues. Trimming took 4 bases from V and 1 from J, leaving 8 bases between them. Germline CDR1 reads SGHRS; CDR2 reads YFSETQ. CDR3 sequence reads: CASSNSQNTEAFF. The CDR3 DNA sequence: TGCGCCAGCAGCAACTCACAGAACACTGAAGCTTTCTTT.

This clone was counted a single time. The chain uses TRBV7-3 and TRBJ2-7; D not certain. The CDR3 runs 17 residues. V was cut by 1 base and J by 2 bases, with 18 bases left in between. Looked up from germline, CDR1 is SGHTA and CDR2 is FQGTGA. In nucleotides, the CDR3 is TGTGCCAGCAGCTTAAGGGCCTCAAAGAGGACGCCCTACGAGCAGTACTTC. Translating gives CASSLRASKRTPYEQYF.

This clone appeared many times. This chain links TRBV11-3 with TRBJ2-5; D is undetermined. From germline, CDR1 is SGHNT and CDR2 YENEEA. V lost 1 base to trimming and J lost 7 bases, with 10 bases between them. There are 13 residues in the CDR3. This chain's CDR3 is CASSLGALGTQYF. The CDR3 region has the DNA TGTGCCAGCAGCTTAGGGGCCTTGGGGACCCAGTACTTC.

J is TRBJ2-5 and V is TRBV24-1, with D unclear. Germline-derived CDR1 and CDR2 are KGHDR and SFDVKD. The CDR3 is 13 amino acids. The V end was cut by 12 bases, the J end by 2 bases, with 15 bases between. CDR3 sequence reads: CAASRQNQETQYF. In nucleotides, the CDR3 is TGTGCCGCCTCACGACAAAATCAAGAGACCCAGTACTTC.

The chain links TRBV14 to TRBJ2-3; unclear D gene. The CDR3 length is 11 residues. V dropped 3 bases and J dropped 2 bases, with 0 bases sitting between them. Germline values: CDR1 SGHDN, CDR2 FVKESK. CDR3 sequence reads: CASSHTDTQYF. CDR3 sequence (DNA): TGTGCCAGCAGCCACACAGATACGCAGTATTTT.

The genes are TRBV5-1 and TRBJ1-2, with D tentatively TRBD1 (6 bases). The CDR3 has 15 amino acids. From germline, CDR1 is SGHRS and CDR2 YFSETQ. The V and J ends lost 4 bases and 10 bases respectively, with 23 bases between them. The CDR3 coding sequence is TGCGCCAGCAGCCAAACAGGGCTCCCAGCCCCGATCTACACCTTC. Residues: CASSQTGLPAPIYTF.

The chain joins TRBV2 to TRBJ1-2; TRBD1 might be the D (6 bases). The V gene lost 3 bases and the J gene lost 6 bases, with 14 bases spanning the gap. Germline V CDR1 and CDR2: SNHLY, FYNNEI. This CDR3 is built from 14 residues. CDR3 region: CASSEAPGGHGYTF. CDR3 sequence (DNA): TGTGCCAGCAGTGAGGCACCCGGGGGCCATGGCTACACCTTC.

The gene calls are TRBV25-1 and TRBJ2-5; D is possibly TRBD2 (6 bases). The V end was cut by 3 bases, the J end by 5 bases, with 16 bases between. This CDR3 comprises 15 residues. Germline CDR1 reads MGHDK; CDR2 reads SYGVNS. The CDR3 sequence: CASSDRRLGAETQYF. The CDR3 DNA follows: TGTGCCAGCAGTGATCGTAGACTAGGGGCGGAGACCCAGTACTTC.

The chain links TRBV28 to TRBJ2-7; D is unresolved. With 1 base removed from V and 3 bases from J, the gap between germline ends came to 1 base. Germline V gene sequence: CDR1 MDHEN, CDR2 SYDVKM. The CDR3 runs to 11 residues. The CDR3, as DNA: TGTGCCAGCAGTTTATACTACGAGCAGTACTTC. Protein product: CASSLYYEQYF.

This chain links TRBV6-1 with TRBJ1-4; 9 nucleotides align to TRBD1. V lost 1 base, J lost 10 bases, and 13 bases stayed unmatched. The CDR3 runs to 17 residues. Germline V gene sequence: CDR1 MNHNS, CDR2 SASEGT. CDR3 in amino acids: CASSEGRDRVPRGKLFF. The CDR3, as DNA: TGTGCCAGCAGTGAAGGCCGGGACAGGGTTCCTCGGGGAAAACTGTTTTTT.

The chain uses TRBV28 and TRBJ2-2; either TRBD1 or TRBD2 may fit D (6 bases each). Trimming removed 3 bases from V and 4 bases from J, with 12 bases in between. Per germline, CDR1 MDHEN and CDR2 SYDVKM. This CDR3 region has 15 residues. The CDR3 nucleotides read TGTGCCAGCAGTTTTTGGGGGGCAGCCACCGGGGAGCTGTTTTTT. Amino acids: CASSFWGAATGELFF.

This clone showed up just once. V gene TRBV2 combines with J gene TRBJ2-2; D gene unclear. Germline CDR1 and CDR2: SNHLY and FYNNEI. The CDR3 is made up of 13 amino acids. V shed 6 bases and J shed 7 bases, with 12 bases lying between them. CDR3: CASRNGLGGELFF. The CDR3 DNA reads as TGTGCCAGCAGGAACGGGCTGGGCGGGGAGCTGTTTTTT.

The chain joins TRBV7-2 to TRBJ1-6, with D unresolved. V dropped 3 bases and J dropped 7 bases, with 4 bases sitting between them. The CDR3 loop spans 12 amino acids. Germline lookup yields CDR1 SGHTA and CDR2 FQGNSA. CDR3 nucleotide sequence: TGTGCCAGCAGCTTCGGGAATTCACCCCTCCACTTT. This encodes CASSFGNSPLHF.

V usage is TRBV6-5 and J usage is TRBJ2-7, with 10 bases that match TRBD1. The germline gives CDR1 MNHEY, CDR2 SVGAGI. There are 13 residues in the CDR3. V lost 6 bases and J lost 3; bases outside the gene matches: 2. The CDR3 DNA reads TGTGCCAGCAGGGACAGGGGGATCTACGAGCAGTACTTC. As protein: CASRDRGIYEQYF.

The CDR3 region is CASSLGGRWDQDAEAFF. The CDR3 coding sequence is TGCGCCAGCAGCTTAGGGGGGCGTTGGGATCAGGACGCTGAAGCTTTCTTT. The rearrangement links TRBV5-1 to TRBJ1-1, with a weak D call TRBD1 (6 bases). V lost 2 bases and J lost 6, with 23 bases in between. Germline V gene lookup returns CDR1 SGHRS and CDR2 YFSETQ. The CDR3 runs to 17 residues.

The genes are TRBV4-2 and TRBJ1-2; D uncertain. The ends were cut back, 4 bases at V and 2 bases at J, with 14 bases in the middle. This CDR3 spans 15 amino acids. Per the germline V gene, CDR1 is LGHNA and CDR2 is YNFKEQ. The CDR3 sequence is CASSPAGEVNYGYTF. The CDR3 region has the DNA TGTGCCAGCAGCCCAGCGGGCGAGGTAAACTATGGCTACACCTTC.

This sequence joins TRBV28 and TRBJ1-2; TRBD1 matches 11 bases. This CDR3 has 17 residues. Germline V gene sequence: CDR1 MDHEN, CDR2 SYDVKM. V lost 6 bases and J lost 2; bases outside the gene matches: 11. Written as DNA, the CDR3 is TGTGCCAGCAGCCGACGTTGGACAGGGGGCGTCAACTATGGCTACACCTTC. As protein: CASSRRWTGGVNYGYTF.

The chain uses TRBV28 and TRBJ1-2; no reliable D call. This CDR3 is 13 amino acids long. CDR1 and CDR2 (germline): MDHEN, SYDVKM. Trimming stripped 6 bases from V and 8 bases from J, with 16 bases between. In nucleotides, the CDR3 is TGTGCCAGCAGGCAGGACGCCCGTCAAGGCTACACCTTC. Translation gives CASRQDARQGYTF.